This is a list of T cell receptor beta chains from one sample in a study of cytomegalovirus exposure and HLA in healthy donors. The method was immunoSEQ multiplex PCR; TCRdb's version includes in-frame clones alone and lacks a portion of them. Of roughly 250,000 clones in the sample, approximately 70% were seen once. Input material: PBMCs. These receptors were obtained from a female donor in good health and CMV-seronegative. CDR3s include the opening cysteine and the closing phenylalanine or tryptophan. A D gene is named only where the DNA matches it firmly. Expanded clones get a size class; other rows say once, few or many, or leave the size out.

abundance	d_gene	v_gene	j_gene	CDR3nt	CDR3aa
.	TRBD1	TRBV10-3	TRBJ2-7	TGTGCCATCAGTCCCCGAGACAGGGGGAGATACGAGCAGTACTTC	CAISPRDRGRYEQYF
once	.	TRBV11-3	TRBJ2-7	TGTGCCAGCAGCTCAGATAGGGTAGGACAGCACCCATTCTACGAGCAGTACTTC	CASSSDRVGQHPFYEQYF
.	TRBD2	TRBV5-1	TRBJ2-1	TGCGCCAGCAGCTTGATGTCGACTAGCGGAAATGAGCAGTTCTTC	CASSLMSTSGNEQFF
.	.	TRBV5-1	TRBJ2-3	TGCGCCAGCAGCTTTTTCGGGGGTTCGAGTCCAGATACGCAGTATTTT	CASSFFGGSSPDTQYF
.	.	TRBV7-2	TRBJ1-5	TGTGCCAGCAGCGCCGACAGTAGCAATCAGCCCCAGCATTTT	CASSADSSNQPQHF
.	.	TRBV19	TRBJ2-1	TGTGCCAGCAATCGCGGGGCCAGCTCCTACAATGAGCAGTTCTTC	CASNRGASSYNEQFF
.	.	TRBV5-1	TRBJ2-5	TGCGCCAGCAGCTCTAATACCGAGACAGGTAGATTAGGAGAGACCCAGTACTTC	CASSSNTETGRLGETQYF
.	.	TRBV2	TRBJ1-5	TGTGCCAGCAGGGGAACGAGAGGGCAGCCCCAGCATTTT	CASRGTRGQPQHF
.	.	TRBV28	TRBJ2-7	TGTGCCAGCAGTTTATTTGGGGGGTTCACCTACGAGCAGTACTTC	CASSLFGGFTYEQYF
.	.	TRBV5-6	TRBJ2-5	TGTGCCAGCAGCTTGGTCGGCGGGGTGGGTTCCGGGGAGACCCAGTACTTC	CASSLVGGVGSGETQYF
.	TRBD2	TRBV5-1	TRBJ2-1	TGCGCCAGCAGCCAGATGGGAGGGCTCAATGAGCAGTTCTTC	CASSQMGGLNEQFF
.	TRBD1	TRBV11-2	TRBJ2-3	TGTGCCAGCAGCTTAGTATCGACAGGGGTCACCTCTATCACAGATACGCAGTATTTT	CASSLVSTGVTSITDTQYF
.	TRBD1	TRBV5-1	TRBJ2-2	TGCGCCAGCAGAGTACAGGGGGCGCAGACCGGGGAGCTGTTTTTT	CASRVQGAQTGELFF
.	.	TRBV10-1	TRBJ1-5	TGCGCCAGCAGTGGAGGGCTCTATCAGCCCCAGCATTTT	CASSGGLYQPQHF
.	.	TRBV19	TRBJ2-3	TGTGCCAGTAGTAATTGGCAGGCTAGCACAGATACGCAGTATTTT	CASSNWQASTDTQYF
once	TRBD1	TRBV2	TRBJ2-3	TGTGCCAGCAGTCCAGGCACTCTGCCCGGGACAGCGGAGGATACGCAGTATTTT	CASSPGTLPGTAEDTQYF
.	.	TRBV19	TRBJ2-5	TGTGCCAGTGGCAGGGAAGAGACCCAGTACTTC	CASGREETQYF
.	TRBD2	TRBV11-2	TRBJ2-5	TGTGCCAGCAGCTTAGGAGGGGCGGGGGTCGGGGAGACCCAGTACTTC	CASSLGGAGVGETQYF
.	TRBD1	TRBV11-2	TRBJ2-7	TGTGCCAGCAGCCTAACAATGGGACAGGGGGCTTCCTACGAGCAGTACTTC	CASSLTMGQGASYEQYF
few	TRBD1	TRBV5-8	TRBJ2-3	TGTGCCAGCAGCTTATCTACAGGGGGCCGGACAGATACGCAGTATTTT	CASSLSTGGRTDTQYF
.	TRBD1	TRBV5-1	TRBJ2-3	TGCGCCAGCAGCGGAGACAGGGTGCTGTCTAGCACAGATACGCAGTATTTT	CASSGDRVLSSTDTQYF
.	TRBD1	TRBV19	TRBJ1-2	TGTGCCAGTATGGCAGGGGGAGATTTTTTCTATGGCTACACCTTC	CASMAGGDFFYGYTF
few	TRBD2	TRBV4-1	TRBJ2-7	TGCGCCAGCAGCCATACAGCGGGAGAGGGATACGAGCAGTACTTC	CASSHTAGEGYEQYF
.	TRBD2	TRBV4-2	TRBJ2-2	TGTGCCAGCAGCCAAGGGAAGGCGGGGGACGGGGCCGGGGAGCTGTTTTTT	CASSQGKAGDGAGELFF
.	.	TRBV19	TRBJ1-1	TGTGCCAGTACCCCCATGGGGCAGATGAACACTGAAGCTTTCTTT	CASTPMGQMNTEAFF
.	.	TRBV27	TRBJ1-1	TGTGCCAGCAGTAGAACAGGGACTGAAGCTTTCTTT	CASSRTGTEAFF
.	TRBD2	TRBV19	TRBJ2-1	TGTGCCAGTAGTATTAGTGGCGGGGGGCTTCATTCCTACAATGAGCAGTTCTTC	CASSISGGGLHSYNEQFF
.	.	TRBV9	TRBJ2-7	TGTGCCAGCAGCGTAGGCCCCCGGGACTACGAGCAGTACTTC	CASSVGPRDYEQYF
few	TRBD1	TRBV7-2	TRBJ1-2	TGTGCCAGCAGCTTATATTCCGGGACAGCCTATGGCTACACCTTC	CASSLYSGTAYGYTF
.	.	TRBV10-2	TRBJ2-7	TGCGCCAGCAGTGAGTTTGGGGGGAGGTACGAGCAGTACTTC	CASSEFGGRYEQYF
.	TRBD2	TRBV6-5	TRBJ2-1	TGTGCCAGCAGACGCGGGACTAGCGGAGCCCATGAGCAGTTCTTC	CASRRGTSGAHEQFF
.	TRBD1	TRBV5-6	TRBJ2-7	TGTGCCAGCAGCTTGGAGGACAGGGGGTTGGGAGAGCAGTACTTC	CASSLEDRGLGEQYF
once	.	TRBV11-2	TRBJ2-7	TGTGCCAGCAGCCTTCACCTAGTTTCCTTCTACGAGCAGTACTTC	CASSLHLVSFYEQYF
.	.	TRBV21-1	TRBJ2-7	TGTGCCAGCAGCGCAAAATATGGACAGGACTACGAGCAGTACTTC	CASSAKYGQDYEQYF
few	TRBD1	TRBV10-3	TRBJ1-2	TGTGCCATCAGTGGTATCAGGACAGGGTATGGCTACACCTTC	CAISGIRTGYGYTF
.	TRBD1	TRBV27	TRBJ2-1	TGTGCCAGCAGTCCCCGGACAGGGGGCCCCTACAATGAGCAGTTCTTC	CASSPRTGGPYNEQFF
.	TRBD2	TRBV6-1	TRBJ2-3	TGTGCCAGCAGTGAAATCGGCGGGAGCGGCACAGATACGCAGTATTTT	CASSEIGGSGTDTQYF
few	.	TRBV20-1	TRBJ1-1	TGCAGTGCAAGCCTGAACACTGAAGCTTTCTTT	CSASLNTEAFF
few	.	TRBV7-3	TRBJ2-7	TGTGCCAGCAGCTTAAGCCCTGGGACTCCCTACGAGCAGTACTTC	CASSLSPGTPYEQYF
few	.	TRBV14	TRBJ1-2	TGTGCCAGCAGCTCTGACAGGATCTATGGCTACACCTTC	CASSSDRIYGYTF
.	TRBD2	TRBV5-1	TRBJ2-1	TGCGCCAGCAGCAGGGGACTAGCGGGCAATGAGCAGTTCTTC	CASSRGLAGNEQFF
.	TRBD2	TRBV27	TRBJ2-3	TGTGCCAGCAGTTCGATAGCGGGAGGGTACACAGATACGCAGTATTTT	CASSSIAGGYTDTQYF
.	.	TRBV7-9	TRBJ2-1	TGTGCCAGCAGCCCCTACCAGGTCAATGAGCAGTTCTTC	CASSPYQVNEQFF
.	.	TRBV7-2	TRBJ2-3	TGTGCCAGCAGCCCACAGGGCTCGGATACGCAGTATTTT	CASSPQGSDTQYF
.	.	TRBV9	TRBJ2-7	TGTGCCAGCAGCGTAGGTGGCTCCCTTTCCTACGAGCAGTACTTC	CASSVGGSLSYEQYF
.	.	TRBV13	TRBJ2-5	TGTGCCAGCAGCCTAAATTTACAGGGCCGAGGGACCCAGTACTTC	CASSLNLQGRGTQYF
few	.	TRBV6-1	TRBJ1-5	TGTGCCAGCACCAATCGGTGGACGGGCGGGAGCCCCCAGCATTTT	CASTNRWTGGSPQHF
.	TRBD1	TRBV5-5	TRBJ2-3	TGTGCCAGCAGCCCTGGACAGGGAAGGGGCACAGATACGCAGTATTTT	CASSPGQGRGTDTQYF
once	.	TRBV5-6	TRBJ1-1	TGTGCCAGCAGCTTAGATAACAGGGAAGCTTTCTTT	CASSLDNREAFF
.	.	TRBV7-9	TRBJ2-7	TGTGCCAGCACCCCGACTTCTTCGACCTACGAGCAGTACTTC	CASTPTSSTYEQYF
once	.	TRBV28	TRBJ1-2	TGTGCCACCGGTTCTGGGGGGGCGCTCCCCTATGGCTACACCTTC	CATGSGGALPYGYTF
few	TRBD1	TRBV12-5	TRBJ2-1	TGTGCTAGTGGTTCTGACAGGGCAGTGTTCAATGAGCAGTTCTTC	CASGSDRAVFNEQFF
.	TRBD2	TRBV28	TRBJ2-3	TGTGCCAGCAGTTTGCCGGGACTAGCGGTGAGCACAGATACGCAGTATTTT	CASSLPGLAVSTDTQYF
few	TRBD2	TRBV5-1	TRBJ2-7	TGCGCCAGCAGCCTAGCGGGACCGTCCTACGAGCAGTACTTC	CASSLAGPSYEQYF
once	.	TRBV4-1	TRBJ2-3	TGCGCCAGCAGCCAAGCCGTCGCAGATACGCAGTATTTT	CASSQAVADTQYF
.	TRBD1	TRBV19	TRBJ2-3	TGTGCCAGTAGTATAACAGGGGTGGATACGCAGTATTTT	CASSITGVDTQYF
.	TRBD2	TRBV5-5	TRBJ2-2	TGTGCCAGCAGCCAACGGCGCGGCGGGGGGACCGGGGAGCTGTTTTTT	CASSQRRGGGTGELFF
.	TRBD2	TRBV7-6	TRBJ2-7	TGTGCCAGCAGCTTAGGTAGCGGGAGTCCTGGGGAGTCCTACGAGCAGTACTTC	CASSLGSGSPGESYEQYF